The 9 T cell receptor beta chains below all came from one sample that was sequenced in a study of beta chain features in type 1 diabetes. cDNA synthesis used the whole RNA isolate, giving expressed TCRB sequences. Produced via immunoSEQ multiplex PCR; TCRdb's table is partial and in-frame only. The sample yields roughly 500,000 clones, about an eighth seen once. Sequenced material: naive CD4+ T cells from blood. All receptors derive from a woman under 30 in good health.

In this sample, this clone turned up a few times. CDR3 DNA sequence: TGTGCCAGCTCACCAGGGACAGGGGTCTACGAGCAGTACGTC. The encoded protein is CASSPGTGVYEQYV. The chain joins TRBV18 to TRBJ2-7; 10 bases fit TRBD1. CDR3 length: 14 amino acids. Germline V gives CDR1 KGHSH, CDR2 LQKENI. J gave up 3 bases and V 2 bases, and 1 base lay outside the gene matches.

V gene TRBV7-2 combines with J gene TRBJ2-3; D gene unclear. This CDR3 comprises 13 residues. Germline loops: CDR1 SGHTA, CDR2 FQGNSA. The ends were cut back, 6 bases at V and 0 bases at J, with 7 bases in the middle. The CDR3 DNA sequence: TGTGCCAGCAGTTCCCCTAGCACAGATACGCAGTATTTT. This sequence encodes CASSSPSTDTQYF.

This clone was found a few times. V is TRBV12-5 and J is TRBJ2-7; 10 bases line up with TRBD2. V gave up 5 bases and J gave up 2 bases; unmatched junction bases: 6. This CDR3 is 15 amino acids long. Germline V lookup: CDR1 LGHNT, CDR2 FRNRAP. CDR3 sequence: CASGKPGLATYEQYF. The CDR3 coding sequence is TGTGCTAGTGGTAAACCGGGACTAGCGACCTACGAGCAGTACTTC.

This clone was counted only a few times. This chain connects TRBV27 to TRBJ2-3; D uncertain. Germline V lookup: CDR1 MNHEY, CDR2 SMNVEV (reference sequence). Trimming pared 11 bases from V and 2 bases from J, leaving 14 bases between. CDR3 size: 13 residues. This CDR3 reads CACGRLLTDTQYF. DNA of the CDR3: TGTGCCTGTGGACGTCTACTCACAGATACGCAGTATTTT.

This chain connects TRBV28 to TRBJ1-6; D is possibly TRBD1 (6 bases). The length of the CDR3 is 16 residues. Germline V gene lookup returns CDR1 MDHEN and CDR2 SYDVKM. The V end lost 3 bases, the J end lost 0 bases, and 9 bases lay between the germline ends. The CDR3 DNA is TGTGCCAGCAGTTTGGCGGGGGCCTCCTATAATTCACCCCTCCACTTT. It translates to CASSLAGASYNSPLHF.

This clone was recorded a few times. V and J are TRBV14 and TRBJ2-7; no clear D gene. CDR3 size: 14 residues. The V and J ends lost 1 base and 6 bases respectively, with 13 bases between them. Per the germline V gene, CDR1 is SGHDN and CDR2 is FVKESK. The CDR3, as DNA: TGTGCCAGCAGCCAAGTAGTGCCAGACCTCGAGCAGTACGTC. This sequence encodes CASSQVVPDLEQYV.

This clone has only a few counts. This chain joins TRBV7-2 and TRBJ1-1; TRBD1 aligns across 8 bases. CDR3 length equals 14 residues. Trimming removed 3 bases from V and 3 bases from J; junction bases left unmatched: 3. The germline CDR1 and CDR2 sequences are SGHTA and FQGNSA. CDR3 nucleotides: TGTGCCAGCAGCTTCGACAGGGGAGACACTGAAGCTTTCTTT. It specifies CASSFDRGDTEAFF.

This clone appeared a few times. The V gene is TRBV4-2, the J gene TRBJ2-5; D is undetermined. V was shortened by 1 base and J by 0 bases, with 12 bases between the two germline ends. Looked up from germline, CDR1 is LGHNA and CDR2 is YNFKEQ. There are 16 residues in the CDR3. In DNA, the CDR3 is TGTGCCAGCAGCCAAGCCTCCCTAGGGAACCAAGAGACCCAGTACTTC. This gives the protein CASSQASLGNQETQYF.

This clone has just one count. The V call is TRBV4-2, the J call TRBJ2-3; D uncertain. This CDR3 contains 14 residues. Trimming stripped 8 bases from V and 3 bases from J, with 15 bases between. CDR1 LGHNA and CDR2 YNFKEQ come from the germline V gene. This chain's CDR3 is CASSTGDVTDTQYF. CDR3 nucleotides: TGTGCCAGCTCGACGGGCGATGTAACAGATACGCAGTATTTT.